This T cell receptor beta chain is drawn from a study of T cells after yellow fever vaccination. Study results and caveats: When the response was secondary, it was weaker but reached its peak faster, day 5 versus 15.

As TCR cDNA was made by 5'RACE template switching, a universal primer site and UMIs were added. MiXCR, applied by TCRdb to the 5' RACE reads, yields one record per CDR3 protein. Found here are under 350,000 distinct CDR3 sequences, 4.1% of them singletons; the top ten hold approximately 25%. This clonotype was observed many times. What it recognizes is unknown. This sequence was found in a man between 18 and 29 years old who received the YFV17D yellow fever vaccine. The material was PBMCs, obtained 5 days after the yellow fever booster vaccination.

The CDR3 bases are TGCGCCAGCAGCCCCGATGGAGTGAACACTGAAGCTTTCTTT. Its protein product is CASSPDGVNTEAFF. V is TRBV5-1 and J is TRBJ1-1; no clear D gene. V lost 4 bases, J lost 0 bases, and 10 bases lay in between. This CDR3 region has 14 residues. Germline V CDR1 and CDR2: SGHRS, YFSETQ. Filled out from reference TRBV5-1 and TRBJ1-1, the complete variable domain reads KAGVTQTPRYLIKTRGQQVTLSCSPISGHRSVSWYQQTPGQGLQFLFEYFSETQRNKGNFPGRFSGRQFSNSRSEMNVSTLELGDSALYLCASSPDGVNTEAFFGQGTRLTVV.